This T cell receptor (beta chain) originates from a study of cytomegalovirus exposure and HLA in healthy donors (TCRdb year 2017). In terms of the full investigation: An earlier analysis of a few hundred of the donors reported around 280 Gb of sequence data and 117 million unique TCR beta sequences obtained from about 179 million T cells. The number of donors typed differed by locus, with 629-630 for A, B, C, DRB1 and DQB1, 522 for DQA1, 606 for DPA1, and around 460 for DPB1. Four to six DR-DQ haplotypes were handled as single units for association and clustering, since linkage in the cohort was strong. In addition to the first cohort of 666 subjects, a separate validation cohort of 120 different subjects was used. Donor age, sex, ethnicity and CMV serostatus were compiled alongside the repertoire data. The study profiled the T cell repertoires of 666 subjects by immunosequencing and related them to cytomegalovirus serostatus. In the later analysis, no new phenotypic data were used to find candidate immune exposures; instead, reliance was placed on TCR beta sequences and their occurrence across donors. Around 330 gigabases of sequencing data and around 80 million unique TCR sequences made up an early release that covered under 750 HLA-typed donors. To predict cytomegalovirus infection status, the study brought together high-throughput TCR immunosequencing, statistical association of individual TCRs with disease status, and machine learning. In an earlier analysis of 500 to 650 of the donors, high-throughput TCR beta sequencing was used to judge whether each TCR beta V gene segment behaved as functional or pseudogenic. A later analysis re-examined previously published TCR beta repertoires from around 670 donors and added high-resolution HLA genotyping to investigate patterns of TCR occurrence. Of the roughly 400 genotyped donors, less than 90% were placed in the genetic ancestry cluster associated with self-reported Caucasian donors. A later genetic analysis took genome-wide SNP genotypes for about 65% of the roughly 670 donors and used that subset as a discovery cohort. Both class I and class II loci were covered by HLA typing, at four-digit resolution. Every repertoire in the discovery cohort had been generated on one and the same sequencing platform. The study aimed to test whether cataloging public T cell receptors could reveal signatures of past pathogen exposure. Across some 400 genotyped donors of the cohort, an average of about 240,000 unique TCR beta nucleotide sequences per donor were sequenced, and around 19% of those sequences were non-productive.

To note about this clone: The antigen it binds to is not known. Base qualities are not at hand, and no much larger clone is one base apart.

The method behind the library was the immunoSEQ multiplex PCR assay. For the multiplex PCR, a mixture combining 60 forward primers for TCR Vbeta segments and 13 reverse primers for TCR Jbeta segments was used. Amplification of the CDR3 region of rearranged TCR beta genes was performed with a multiplex PCR assay on genomic DNA. The Illumina HiSeq System was used to sequence the amplified TCR beta libraries as 87-base-pair reads. Per the source publication's procedure: Across the 500 to 850 repertoires, a later analysis counted tens of millions of unique TCR beta chains, approximately 10 million of which were shared by at least two donors. To remove PCR and sequencing errors, raw reads were error-corrected and collapsed into unique sequences using a nearest-neighbor algorithm that merged closely related sequences. CDR3 sequences were aligned to IMGT reference sequences to assign V, D and J gene segments. Each retained sequence needed at least a six-nucleotide match to both a V gene segment and a J gene segment. A rearrangement counted as productive if the CDR3 had no stop codons and remained in frame with V and J, and every other rearrangement counted as non-productive. CDR3 was defined according to IMGT convention as the region running from the second conserved V-encoded cysteine to the conserved J-encoded phenylalanine. Sequences without an unambiguous match to a single V gene segment were excluded from the earlier analysis of 450 to 750 of the donors. In an earlier analysis of 587 of the donors, V segments were called functional above 56.7% productive rearrangements and were called segregating when the between-donor standard deviation exceeded 5%. To diagnose cytomegalovirus status from the catalog of TCR beta chain sequences, a statistical classification framework was built. V and J gene assignment, in a later analysis, came from comparing TCR nucleotide sequences with IMGT/GENE-DB human TR gene sequences. The TCRdist pipeline was used in a later analysis to assign CDR3 sequences and most-parsimonious VDJ recombination scenarios. A later analysis defined each TCR beta chain by its CDR3 amino acid sequence plus V-gene family, and excluded reads lacking a unique V-gene family. To address suspected cross-contamination and a sequencing artifact, a later analysis removed a few hundred highly shared, low-generation-probability nucleotide sequences. A later analysis calculated a clonal expansion index for each public chain from normalized within-repertoire ranks of inferred template counts. Generation probabilities in a later analysis came from a VDJ recombination model fitted to out-of-frame rearrangements, and those results were checked against IGoR. Hypergeometric tests were used in a later analysis to score TCR-TCR, TCR-HLA and TCR-CMV co-occurrence, with a repertoire-size bias correction applied to the TCR pairs. In a later analysis, false discovery rates were estimated by permuting HLA or CMV assignments 20 times. In a later analysis, co-occurring TCRs were grouped using DBSCAN, and TCRdist sequence similarity was added for clustering within HLA-allele-positive subsets. Repertoires with fewer than 30,000 or more than 120,000 public chains were left out of co-occurrence clustering, as were about 5 repertoires with anomalous nucleotide sharing. TCRdb provides this immuneACCESS table in a form limited to in-frame rearrangements. Some clones are lacking; in checked studies, under half of them reflect an unresolved V gene, and why the rest are absent is not known. V, J and clone size reflect that table, while D and trimming were determined from the DNA. Within this sample are around 170,000 clones, with 80% of them counted one time only. The ten largest make up less than 2% of the sample.

The cohort consisted of 600 to 700 healthy bone marrow donors. Cohort members were all nominally healthy when sampled, although unrecorded immune exposures were likely present. The donor tested CMV seronegative, placing the donor among the 350 to 400 seronegative members of the cohort. A peripheral blood sample was provided by each donor, and peripheral blood mononuclear cells were used for TCR beta sequencing. Genomic DNA was extracted from the blood cell samples with the Qiagen DNeasy Blood Extraction Kit. Deletion took 8 bases off V and 1 base off J, with a span of 11 bases between the germline ends. The germline V gene supplies CDR1 MNHNS and CDR2 SASEGT. Including the terminal cysteine and phenylalanine, the CDR3 comprises 13 residues. Of all the DNA, just the CDR3 is kept, 39 bases in frame from base 1. The paper as a whole reports these results and caveats: In a later analysis, HLA-associated TCR beta chains were found to be more clonally expanded and to have lower generation probabilities than equally common non-associated chains. The presence/absence analyses assumed that sequencing depth was roughly uniform across donors, and that assumption may not be true. Because the 87-base-pair reads could not distinguish some IMGT-functional V segments, including TRBV6-2 and TRBV6-3, those segments were excluded. Cytomegalovirus status was reported to be diagnosed by the classifier with high specificity and sensitivity in both the original and validation cohorts. Assigning TCR associations to individual alleles was difficult when HLA alleles, especially DR and DQ, strongly co-occurred. The authors suggested that the approach could potentially be generalized to other disease states and immunological phenotypes. In the study, some 160 TCR beta chains were listed as associated with cytomegalovirus. A later analysis associated approximately 17,000 TCR beta sequences with specific HLA alleles at a false discovery rate of 0.05. Because HLA typing was unavailable for some donors at each locus, only the typed subset was used in association tests. Some 15 rarely observed V segments, including chromosome 9 orphons, were excluded from the earlier analysis of about 600 of the donors because counts were too low. Most TCR sequences were seen in very few donors, while some public TCRs were found in many individuals. In an earlier analysis of roughly 560 of the donors, most TCR beta V segments were observed in productive rearrangements about 87% or about 30% of the time, broadly matching IMGT annotations. According to a later analysis, TCR association rates differed among HLA loci, with DRB1 alleles showing the most associated TCRs and HLA-C alleles showing the fewest. A cluster of highly shared sequence variants was judged likely to represent a technical artifact of the sequencing pipeline. Three of the identified cytomegalovirus-associated TCR beta chains were confirmed in vitro to be specific for cytomegalovirus antigens. In a later analysis, several top co-occurrence clusters were reported to appear linked to parvovirus B19, influenza, CMV and Epstein-Barr virus. V-gene and J-gene trimming of TCR beta chains was associated with a missense DCLRE1C variant in a later genetic analysis, and the association was replicated in an independent cohort. Only TCR beta chains were sequenced in this cohort, and the absence of alpha or paired-chain data limited detectable features. Linkage disequilibrium might explain the correlated functional status among segregating V segments, but an unknown experimental factor could not be ruled out. CMV serostatus was the only immune exposure information available for the cohort. In a later analysis, most CMV-associated TCR beta chains were found to appear HLA-restricted, with HLA associations seemingly driven largely by CMV exposure. A further reported finding was that TCR beta sequences accurately predicted the HLA-A and HLA-B alleles for most subjects in the first cohort. In a later genetic analysis, fewer N-insertions in productive TCRs were reported among donors in an Asian-associated ancestry cluster than the roughly 710-donor mean.

The clonotype originates from a woman in her twenties or thirties in good health and CMV-seronegative. Sequences were obtained from PBMCs. The chain was built from TRBV6-1 and TRBJ1-1; the D gene is perhaps TRBD1, from 6 matching bases. CDR3 reads: CASARGGNTEAFF. In nucleotide form, the sequence is TGTGCCAGCGCTAGGGGGGGGAACACTGAAGCTTTCTTT.